The entry below describes one TCR beta chain. Trimming removed 3 bases from V and 5 bases from J; junction bases left unmatched: 3. The germline V gene encodes CDR1 GTSNPN and CDR2 SVGIG (reference sequence). The CDR3 covers 14 residues. This sample is drawn from a study of shared clonotypes between healthy human individuals. Only in-frame clones appear in the TCRdb table, and some are missing; sequencing was by immunoSEQ multiplex PCR. The sample lists over 1.5 million clones, 95% to 99% occurring once. The sequence derives from a man aged 25 to 40 in good health. The sample was naive CD4+ T cells sorted from blood. The subset was: CD45RA+ positively selected. This chain links TRBV30 with TRBJ2-3; 12 bases line up with TRBD2. The CDR3 region has the DNA TGTGCCTGGAGGCCGGGACTAGCGGGAGATACGCAGTATTTT. It specifies CAWRPGLAGDTQYF.